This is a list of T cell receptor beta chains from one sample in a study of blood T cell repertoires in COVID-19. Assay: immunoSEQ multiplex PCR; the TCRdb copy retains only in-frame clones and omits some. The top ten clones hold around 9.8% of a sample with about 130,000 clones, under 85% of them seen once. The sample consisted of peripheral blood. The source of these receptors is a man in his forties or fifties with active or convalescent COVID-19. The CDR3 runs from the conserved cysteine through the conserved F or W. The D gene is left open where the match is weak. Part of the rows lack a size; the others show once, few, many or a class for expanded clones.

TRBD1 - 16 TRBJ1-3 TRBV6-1 TGTGCCAGCAGTGGACAGGGCGCACTGTCTGGAAACACCATATATTTT CASSGQGALSGNTIYF
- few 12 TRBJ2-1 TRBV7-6 TGTGCCGTAGGGTACCAAAACGGGGGGCAGTTCTTC CAVGYQNGGQFF
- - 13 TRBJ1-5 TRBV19 TGTGCCAGTACCGACATCTCCGCCCAGCCCCAGCATTTT CASTDISAQPQHF
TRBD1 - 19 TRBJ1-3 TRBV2 TGTGCCAGCAGCTTCGCGGCCCCCTTTGGACAGGTCTCTGGAAACACCATATATTTT CASSFAAPFGQVSGNTIYF
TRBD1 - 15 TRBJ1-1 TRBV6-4 TGTGCCACCACGAGAGTGGCAGGGGGATTCACTGAAGCTTTCTTT CATTRVAGGFTEAFF
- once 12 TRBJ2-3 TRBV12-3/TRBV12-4 TGTGCCAGCGTCGACAACACAGATACGCAGTATTTT CASVDNTDTQYF
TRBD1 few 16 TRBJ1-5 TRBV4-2 TGTGCCAGCAGCCAGTTGGGGGGACAGGGCTATCAGCCCCAGCATTTT CASSQLGGQGYQPQHF
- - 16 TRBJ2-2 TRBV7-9 TGTGCCAGCAGCCGTGACTTGGACAGAAACACCGGGGAGCTGTTTTTT CASSRDLDRNTGELFF
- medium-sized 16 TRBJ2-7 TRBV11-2 TGTGCCAGCAGCTTAGATCTCCTTGGGCTAGCATCCGAGCAGTACTTC CASSLDLLGLASEQYF
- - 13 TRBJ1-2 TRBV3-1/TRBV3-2 TGTGCCAGCTACCGGACGGGAGGCTATGGCTACACCTTC CASYRTGGYGYTF
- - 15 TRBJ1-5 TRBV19 TGTGCCAGTAGTATAGGGACAGCGGGCAATCAGCCCCAGCATTTT CASSIGTAGNQPQHF
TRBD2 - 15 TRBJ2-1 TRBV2 TGTGCCAGCACCTTAGCGGGGGGGATTTACAATGAGCAGTTCTTC CASTLAGGIYNEQFF
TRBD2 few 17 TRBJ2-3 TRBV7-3 TGTGCCAGCAGTTATACTCCGGGACTAGGGGGCACAGATACGCAGTATTTT CASSYTPGLGGTDTQYF
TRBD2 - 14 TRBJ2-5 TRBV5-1 TGCGCCAGCAGCTTGGTTAGCGGGGAAAAGACCCAGTACTTC CASSLVSGEKTQYF
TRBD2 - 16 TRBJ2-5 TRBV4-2 TGTGCCAGCAGCCAAGAATTAACTAGCGGGGGGGAGACCCAGTACTTC CASSQELTSGGETQYF
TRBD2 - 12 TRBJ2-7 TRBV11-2 TGTGCCAGCAGCCCTCGGGGGGGCGAGCAGTACTTC CASSPRGGEQYF
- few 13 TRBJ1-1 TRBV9 TGTGCCAGCAGCGAGGCGGGGGGCACTGAAGCTTTCTTT CASSEAGGTEAFF
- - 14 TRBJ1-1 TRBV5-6 TGTGCCGCACAGCTTGGACAGTCGAACACTGAAGCTTTCTTT CAAQLGQSNTEAFF
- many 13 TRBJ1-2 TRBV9 TGTGCCAGCAGCGTAGAACCAGGGAAAGGCTACACCTTC CASSVEPGKGYTF
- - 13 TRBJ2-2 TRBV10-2 TGCGCCAGCAGTGAGTCGAGGACCGGGGAGCTGTTTTTT CASSESRTGELFF